These 10 T cell receptor beta chains came from one sample sequenced in a study of CXCR3-negative and CXCR3-positive naive CD8 T cells. Broader study findings: Comparison of naive cells showed more hydrophobic TRB CDR3s in CXCR3-positive than in CXCR3-negative naive cells.

No cognate antigen is known for these TCRs. Researchers prepared the TRB cDNA libraries using 5' RACE with UMI labels. TCRdb reprocessed the 5' RACE reads and reports one entry per CDR3 protein, with no DNA. The sample holds about 120,000 distinct CDR3 sequences. The sequenced sample was naive CXCR3+ CD8+ T cells from blood. Documented subset: CD45RO-CCR7+CD27+CD95- naive CD8+ T cells expressing CXCR3 (TNR3+). These receptors were taken from a human donor in good health. Some clones in this sample may be carry-over from other donors' samples.

This rearrangement joins TRBV2 to TRBJ2-7; the D gene TCRdb calls, TRBD1, cannot be checked with no DNA. The CDR3 sequence is 11 residues long. Germline CDR1 and CDR2: SNHLY and FYNNEI. The CDR3 protein is CASGDDYEQYF.

V usage is TRBV23-1 and J usage is TRBJ1-1; TCRdb names TRBD1, which stays unverified in the absence of DNA. TRBV23-1 qualifies as an ORF whose function is uncertain. The CDR3 totals 15 residues. CDR3 protein: CASSHLGRENTEAFF.

The rearrangement uses TRBV5-1 and TRBJ2-3; TCRdb lists TRBD2, though no DNA is available to test this call. This CDR3 has 18 residues. Germline CDR1 reads SGHRS; CDR2 reads YFSETQ. The CDR3 spells CASSLASSGGPSPGTQYF.

V and J are TRBV7-9 and TRBJ2-7; TCRdb's D gene call, TRBD1, goes unchecked for lack of DNA. The CDR3 totals 13 residues. The V gene's germline CDR1 is SEHNR and CDR2 FQNEAQ (reference sequence). This CDR3 is CASSRPGSYEQYF. Looking up the rest from reference TRBV7-9 and TRBJ2-7 gives the full variable domain: DTGVSQNPRHKITKRGQNVTFRCDPISEHNRLYWYRQTLGQGPEFLTYFQNEAQLEKSRLLSDRFSAERPKGSFSTLEIQRTEQGDSAMYLCASSRPGSYEQYFGPGTRLTVT.

The chain joins TRBV28 to TRBJ2-7; the TCRdb D gene call, TRBD1, has no DNA to confirm it. Germline V lookup: CDR1 MDHEN, CDR2 SYDVKM. This CDR3 spans 13 amino acids. CDR3 in amino acids: CASRGTGAHEQYF.

This sequence joins TRBV15 and TRBJ1-2; TCRdb outputs TRBD1, but without DNA this stays unchecked. The CDR3 consists of 13 residues. CDR1 and CDR2 (germline): LNHNV, YYDKDF (reference sequence). The CDR3 sequence: CATSTTGLDGYTF. Full variable domain (rest looked up from reference TRBV15 and TRBJ1-2): DAMVIQNPRYQVTQFGKPVTLSCSQTLNHNVMYWYQQKSSQAPKLLFHYYDKDFNNEADTPDNFQSRRPNTSFCFLDIRSPGLGDTAMYLCATSTTGLDGYTFGSGTRLTVV.

The V call is TRBV9, the J call TRBJ1-1; lacking DNA, the TRBD1 call made by TCRdb goes unchecked. Germline loops: CDR1 SGDLS, CDR2 YYNGEE. The CDR3 loop spans 13 amino acids. CDR3 in amino acids: CASSAGQHTEAFF.

The chain couples TRBV20-1 to TRBJ1-5. CDR1 and CDR2 (germline): DFQATT, SNEGSKA (reference sequence). The CDR3 length is 14 residues. The CDR3 loop is CSATSSQEAQPQHF.

This sequence joins TRBV7-9 and TRBJ2-7; TCRdb's D call, TRBD2, is unchecked because there is no DNA. In germline, CDR1 is SEHNR, CDR2 FQNEAQ (reference sequence). CDR3 length equals 12 residues. CDR3 protein: CATRALGDEQYF.

The chain is built from TRBV12-5 and TRBJ2-1; TCRdb reports TRBD2, a call that lacks DNA to check it against. The germline V gene has CDR1 LGHNT and CDR2 FRNRAP. This CDR3 region has 17 residues. The CDR3 loop is CASGLAITSGGNNEQFF.